This entry concerns a single TCR beta chain. Using immunoSEQ multiplex PCR, the repertoire was profiled, and TCRdb retains in-frame clones only, with some absent. The table has 210,000 or so clones, 88% seen once; the top ten hold over 3.5%. The data are from a study of blood T cell repertoires in COVID-19. Germline values: CDR1 KGHDR, CDR2 SFDVKD. This CDR3 contains 15 residues. V trimming: 3 bases; J trimming: 9 bases; junction bases outside the gene matches: 13. The source is a woman aged 25 to 39 who had been exposed to COVID-19. This sequence joins TRBV24-1 and TRBJ2-7; 7 bases are a match to TRBD1. Sequencing was carried out using PBMCs or T cells enriched from blood (not recorded which). The chain's CDR3 is CATSDNAAGGRVQYF. CDR3 nucleotides: TGTGCCACCAGTGATAACGCTGCAGGGGGTAGGGTGCAGTACTTC.